The 32 T cell receptor beta chains given below trace back to one sample, sequenced in a study of T cell responses to AZD1222 COVID-19 vaccine. Sequencing used immunoSEQ multiplex PCR; TCRdb keeps in-frame clones, though not all of them. The data show 100,000 to 110,000 clones, about 83% seen once. Material: peripheral blood, obtained on day 0 of AZD1222 vaccination. The receptors derive from an adult in good health.

This clone was seen once. The gene calls are TRBV6-4 and TRBJ2-3; possibly TRBD1 for D (6 bases). Germline V gene lookup returns CDR1 MRHNA and CDR2 SNTAGT. V shed 0 bases and J shed 4 bases, with 14 bases lying between them. CDR3 length: 16 residues. This CDR3 is CASSDSQGAGADTQYF. The CDR3, as DNA: TGTGCCAGCAGTGACTCGCAAGGGGCAGGGGCAGATACGCAGTATTTT.

The chain carries TRBV9 and TRBJ1-1, with TRBD1 matching over 8 bases. Germline lookup yields CDR1 SGDLS and CDR2 YYNGEE. The CDR3 is 14 amino acids. V was clipped by 4 bases and J by 5 bases; unmatched bases: 7. The CDR3 DNA is TGTGCCAGCAGCCCACAAACAGGGGGGACTGAAGCTTTCTTT. As protein: CASSPQTGGTEAFF.

This chain links TRBV6-6 with TRBJ2-5, with TRBD1 matching 11 bases. This CDR3 has 17 residues. The V and J ends lost 5 bases and 2 bases, in that order; junction bases with no gene match: 10. Germline loops: CDR1 MNHNY, CDR2 SVGAGI (reference sequence). The CDR3 is CASSPKDRGRKQETQYF. The CDR3 bases are TGTGCCAGCAGTCCCAAGGACAGGGGGCGAAAACAAGAGACCCAGTACTTC.

V and J are TRBV19 and TRBJ1-2; no clear D. V lost 0 bases and J 1 base, leaving 12 bases between the germline ends. Germline lookup yields CDR1 LNHDA and CDR2 SQIVND (reference sequence). The CDR3 spans 16 residues. The CDR3 nucleotides are TGTGCCAGTAGTATAGAGGCAAGGCATGATAACTATGGCTACACCTTC. Amino acids: CASSIEARHDNYGYTF.

The chain is built from TRBV3-1 (or the pseudogene TRBV3-2) and TRBJ1-1, with a tentative D call TRBD1 (5 bases). In germline, CDR1 is LGHDT, CDR2 YNNKEL (reference sequence). CDR3 size: 14 residues. The germline V and J ends were trimmed by 1 base and 7 bases, with 13 bases remaining between them. The DNA of the CDR3 is TGTGCCAGCAGCCAAGTGCGGGGGTCAGTTGAAGCTTTCTTT. It specifies CASSQVRGSVEAFF.

The chain links TRBV6-5 to TRBJ1-3, with unresolved D. The germline CDR1 and CDR2 sequences are MNHEY and SVGAGI. V lost 10 bases and J 0 bases, leaving 13 bases between the germline ends. The CDR3 loop spans 14 amino acids. CDR3 sequence: CATFGRVSGNTIYF. Written as DNA, the CDR3 is TGTGCCACATTTGGAAGGGTCTCTGGAAACACCATATATTTT.

The rearrangement joins TRBV19 to TRBJ2-1; no clear D. The CDR3 length is 11 residues. Germline CDR1 and CDR2: LNHDA and SQIVND (reference sequence). V gave up 7 bases and J gave up 8 bases, with 9 bases separating them. In nucleotides, the CDR3 is TGTGCCAGTACTTCGTGGGATGAGCAGTTCTTC. Protein product: CASTSWDEQFF.

The V call is TRBV27, the J call TRBJ2-5; maybe TRBD1 (6 bases). This CDR3 comprises 15 residues. The germline V and J ends were trimmed by 4 bases and 4 bases, with 16 bases remaining between them. Per the germline V gene, CDR1 is MNHEY and CDR2 is SMNVEV (reference sequence). CDR3 in DNA: TGTGCCAGCAGTTCTCCTAGAGGGGGTCTAGAGACCCAGTACTTC. It encodes CASSSPRGGLETQYF.

V and J are TRBV5-6 and TRBJ1-2; 7 bases align to TRBD1. Germline CDR1 SGHDT, CDR2 YYEEEE. This CDR3 has 14 residues. The V segment lost 0 bases and the J segment 4 bases; nucleotides outside the gene matches: 3. The CDR3 DNA reads as TGTGCCAGCAGCTTGGGACAGGGACCCTATGGCTACACCTTC. Translating it yields CASSLGQGPYGYTF. Full variable domain (rest looked up from reference TRBV5-6 and TRBJ1-2): DAGVTQSPTHLIKTRGQQVTLRCSPKSGHDTVSWYQQALGQGPQFIFQYYEEEERQRGNFPDRFSGHQFPNYSSELNVNALLLGDSALYLCASSLGQGPYGYTFGSGTRLTVV.

This clone has only a few counts. The chain carries TRBV7-3 and TRBJ1-1; tentative D call: TRBD1 (5 bases). The CDR3 is 17 residues long. The germline CDR1 and CDR2 sequences are SGHTA and FQGTGA. V gave up 2 bases and J gave up 0 bases, with 16 bases separating them. CDR3 protein: CASSLLGAGSVNTEAFF. The CDR3 nucleotides are TGTGCCAGCAGCTTACTAGGGGCAGGAAGCGTGAACACTGAAGCTTTCTTT.

The table lists this clone with a few counts. The chain couples TRBV10-3 to TRBJ1-1; possible D gene TRBD1, 6 bases. In germline, CDR1 is ENHRY, CDR2 SYGVKD. This CDR3 is built from 12 residues. V shed 2 bases and J shed 7 bases, with 8 bases lying between them. CDR3 DNA: TGTGCCATCAGTGAGCCCAGGGGTGAAGCTTTCTTT. This encodes CAISEPRGEAFF.

Here the CDR3 DNA reads TGTGCCAGCAGCGGCTTAGAGACCCAGTACTTC. Amino acid sequence: CASSGLETQYF. The chain has TRBV5-6 and TRBJ2-5; no clear D gene. V dropped 4 bases and J dropped 4 bases, with 5 bases sitting between them. Germline assignment: CDR1 SGHDT and CDR2 YYEEEE. This CDR3 comprises 11 residues.

J is TRBJ2-1 and V is TRBV4-3; TRBD1 aligns across 9 bases. Germline V lookup: CDR1 LGHNA, CDR2 YSLEER. The V and J ends lost 1 base and 5 bases, in that order; junction bases with no gene match: 9. The CDR3 is made up of 17 amino acids. The CDR3 is CASSQGGLGTGNNEQFF. The CDR3 DNA sequence: TGCGCCAGCAGCCAAGGAGGTCTCGGGACAGGGAACAATGAGCAGTTCTTC.

This clone was found once. This chain links TRBV5-6 with TRBJ2-1; 7 bases line up with TRBD2. The V and J ends lost 4 bases and 9 bases, in that order; junction bases with no gene match: 19. The CDR3 loop spans 17 amino acids. The germline V gene has CDR1 SGHDT and CDR2 YYEEEE. CDR3 in amino acids: CASSPLRVGGPSIEQFF. CDR3 bases: TGTGCCAGCAGCCCCCTGAGGGTGGGAGGGCCTAGCATTGAGCAGTTCTTC.

The chain is built from TRBV27 and TRBJ2-5; TRBD1 might be the D (6 bases). The CDR3 has 15 residues. V gave up 5 bases and J gave up 4 bases, with 17 bases separating them. CDR1 MNHEY and CDR2 SMNVEV come from the germline V gene (reference sequence). CDR3: CASSTPRDNRETQYF. CDR3 sequence (DNA): TGTGCCAGCAGTACCCCCCGGGACAATAGAGAGACCCAGTACTTC.

The genes are TRBV6-5 and TRBJ1-5, with no clear D. Germline assignment: CDR1 MNHEY and CDR2 SVGAGI. V lost 5 bases and J lost 9, with 17 bases in between. This CDR3 spans 14 amino acids. CDR3 loop: CASSTPRSGGPQHF. CDR3 in DNA: TGTGCCAGCAGTACGCCCCGGTCGGGAGGGCCCCAGCATTTT.

J is TRBJ1-2 and V is TRBV6-1; D unclear. The germline gives CDR1 MNHNS, CDR2 SASEGT. The CDR3 runs 10 residues. The ends were cut back, 8 bases at V and 9 bases at J, with 10 bases in the middle. The CDR3 nucleotides read TGTGCCAGCGCGACGGAGAGCTACACCTTC. Protein: CASATESYTF.

The rearrangement links TRBV5-4 to TRBJ2-3; 11 positions match TRBD2. The ends lost 4 bases at V and 6 bases at J; junction bases unmatched: 7. The length of the CDR3 is 15 residues. Germline V gene data show CDR1 as SGHNT and CDR2 as YYREEE (reference sequence). The CDR3 DNA reads as TGTGCCAGCAGCCCGGGACTAGCGGACGGCGATACGCAGTATTTT. As protein: CASSPGLADGDTQYF.

The J gene is TRBJ1-2, the V gene TRBV27, with 11 positions matching TRBD1. With V trimmed by 3 bases and J by 6 bases, 6 bases remained unmatched. The V gene's germline CDR1 is MNHEY and CDR2 SMNVEV (reference sequence). The CDR3 runs to 15 residues. CDR3 sequence: CASSLDRGRADGYTF. CDR3 DNA sequence: TGTGCCAGCAGTTTGGACAGGGGGCGAGCGGATGGCTACACCTTC.

The V and J genes are TRBV7-2 and TRBJ2-3, with a weak D call TRBD2 (6 bases). The CDR3 runs 15 residues. V was trimmed by 4 bases and J by 4 bases, leaving 15 bases between them. The germline V gene has CDR1 SGHTA and CDR2 FQGNSA. CDR3 region: CASSSTGTAADTQYF. The CDR3 nucleotides are TGTGCCAGCAGCTCCACTGGGACTGCGGCAGATACGCAGTATTTT.

The V call is TRBV23-1, the J call TRBJ2-3, with 12 bases matching TRBD2. TRBV23-1 is an ORF; its function is uncertain. The V and J ends lost 4 bases and 0 bases, in that order; junction bases with no gene match: 11. This CDR3 region has 19 residues. In nucleotides, the CDR3 is TGCGCCAGCAGTCTCCAACTAGCGGGAGGAATGGGAAGCACAGATACGCAGTATTTT. This sequence encodes CASSLQLAGGMGSTDTQYF.

The chain links TRBV7-8 to TRBJ2-2; 8 bases agree with TRBD2. The CDR3 runs 15 residues. Germline V gene lookup returns CDR1 SGHVS and CDR2 FQNEAQ. J was trimmed by 3 bases and V by 4 bases; bases with no gene match: 4. The CDR3 loop reads CASSWGGGYTGELFF. The CDR3, as DNA: TGTGCCAGCAGCTGGGGCGGGGGGTACACCGGGGAGCTGTTTTTT.

This clone was counted between two and nine times. This chain uses TRBV4-2 with TRBJ2-7; 10 bases are shared with TRBD2. V was pared by 0 bases and J by 3 bases, with 2 bases of the junction left unmatched. The CDR3 is 15 residues long. Per germline, CDR1 LGHNA and CDR2 YNFKEQ. DNA of the CDR3: TGTGCCAGCAGCCAAGAACTAGCGGGGAACTACGAGCAGTACTTC. Translating it yields CASSQELAGNYEQYF.

This clone was seen a few times. Different DNA sequences within this sample yield the same CDR3. This chain links TRBV7-2 with TRBJ2-7; D gene ambiguous. The germline V and J ends were trimmed by 2 bases and 7 bases, with 6 bases remaining between them. Germline V gene sequence: CDR1 SGHTA, CDR2 FQGNSA. The length of the CDR3 is 11 residues. The CDR3 sequence: CASSLWEEQYF. DNA for the CDR3: TGTGCCAGCAGCTTATGGGAAGAGCAGTACTTC.

This clone has a count of ten or more. The gene calls are TRBV4-2 and TRBJ2-2, with a possible D match to TRBD1 (5 bases). The CDR3 is 18 amino acids. The germline V and J ends were trimmed by 0 bases and 0 bases, with 14 bases remaining between them. Germline assignment: CDR1 LGHNA and CDR2 YNFKEQ. CDR3 DNA: TGTGCCAGCAGCCAAGAGTTGCCGTCAGGGACGAACACCGGGGAGCTGTTTTTT. This translates into CASSQELPSGTNTGELFF.

The gene calls are TRBV27 and TRBJ1-2; 8 bases match TRBD1. The V segment lost 6 bases and the J segment 3 bases; nucleotides outside the gene matches: 6. The CDR3 has 14 amino acids. Germline V CDR1 and CDR2: MNHEY, SMNVEV (reference sequence). DNA of the CDR3: TGTGCCAGCAGCTACAGGGGGGTGGACTATGGCTACACCTTC. Its protein is CASSYRGVDYGYTF.

The chain recombines TRBV19 with TRBJ2-7, with 9 nucleotides matching TRBD1. CDR1 and CDR2 from the germline V gene are LNHDA and SQIVND (reference sequence). Germline trimming cut 5 bases from V and 1 base from J; bases unmatched to any gene: 6. This CDR3 comprises 15 residues. The DNA of the CDR3 is TGTGCCAGTAGTGCTCCGGGACAGGGATCCTACGAGCAGTACTTC. This translates into CASSAPGQGSYEQYF.

The V and J genes are TRBV6-2 or TRBV6-3 and TRBJ1-2; the D gene is possibly TRBD1 (5 bases). The CDR3 contains 14 residues. V shed 2 bases and J shed 8 bases, with 15 bases lying between them. CDR1 MNHEY and CDR2 SVGEGT come from the germline V gene. This CDR3 is CASSYGTTGGGYTF. The CDR3 DNA follows: TGTGCCAGCAGTTACGGGACCACCGGGGGAGGCTACACCTTC.

This chain links TRBV3-1 (or the pseudogene TRBV3-2) with TRBJ1-2, with D possibly TRBD1 on 6 matching bases. Germline-derived CDR1 and CDR2 are LGHDT and YNNKEL (reference sequence). V was clipped by 6 bases and J by 1 base, with 9 bases between them. The CDR3 has 13 residues. The CDR3 region has the DNA TGTGCCAGCAGTCAGGGGAATAACTATGGCTACACCTTC. It codes for CASSQGNNYGYTF.

This clone occurred once. The V gene is TRBV28, the J gene TRBJ2-7, with 7 bases identical to TRBD2. Germline CDR1 reads MDHEN; CDR2 reads SYDVKM. Unmatched junction bases numbered 5, after V lost 3 bases and J lost 0 bases. CDR3 length: 15 residues. CDR3 loop: CASSFPGGSSYEQYF. The CDR3 bases are TGTGCCAGCAGTTTTCCGGGGGGAAGCTCCTACGAGCAGTACTTC.

The chain employs TRBV7-3 and TRBJ1-1; no clear D gene. The germline V gene encodes CDR1 SGHTA and CDR2 FQGTGA. CDR3 length equals 13 residues. V was trimmed by 3 bases and J by 1 base, leaving 6 bases between them. Here the CDR3 reads CASSFSPNTEAFF. CDR3 DNA sequence: TGTGCCAGCAGCTTTTCGCCGAACACTGAAGCTTTCTTT.

V and J are TRBV2 and TRBJ1-2, with no clear D. The germline V gene has CDR1 SNHLY and CDR2 FYNNEI. This CDR3 has 11 amino acids. Trimming shortened V by 8 bases and J by 4 bases, and 8 bases separated the two germline ends. CDR3 nucleotide sequence: TGTGCCAGCTACGGCGGCTATGGCTACACCTTC. The encoded protein is CASYGGYGYTF.